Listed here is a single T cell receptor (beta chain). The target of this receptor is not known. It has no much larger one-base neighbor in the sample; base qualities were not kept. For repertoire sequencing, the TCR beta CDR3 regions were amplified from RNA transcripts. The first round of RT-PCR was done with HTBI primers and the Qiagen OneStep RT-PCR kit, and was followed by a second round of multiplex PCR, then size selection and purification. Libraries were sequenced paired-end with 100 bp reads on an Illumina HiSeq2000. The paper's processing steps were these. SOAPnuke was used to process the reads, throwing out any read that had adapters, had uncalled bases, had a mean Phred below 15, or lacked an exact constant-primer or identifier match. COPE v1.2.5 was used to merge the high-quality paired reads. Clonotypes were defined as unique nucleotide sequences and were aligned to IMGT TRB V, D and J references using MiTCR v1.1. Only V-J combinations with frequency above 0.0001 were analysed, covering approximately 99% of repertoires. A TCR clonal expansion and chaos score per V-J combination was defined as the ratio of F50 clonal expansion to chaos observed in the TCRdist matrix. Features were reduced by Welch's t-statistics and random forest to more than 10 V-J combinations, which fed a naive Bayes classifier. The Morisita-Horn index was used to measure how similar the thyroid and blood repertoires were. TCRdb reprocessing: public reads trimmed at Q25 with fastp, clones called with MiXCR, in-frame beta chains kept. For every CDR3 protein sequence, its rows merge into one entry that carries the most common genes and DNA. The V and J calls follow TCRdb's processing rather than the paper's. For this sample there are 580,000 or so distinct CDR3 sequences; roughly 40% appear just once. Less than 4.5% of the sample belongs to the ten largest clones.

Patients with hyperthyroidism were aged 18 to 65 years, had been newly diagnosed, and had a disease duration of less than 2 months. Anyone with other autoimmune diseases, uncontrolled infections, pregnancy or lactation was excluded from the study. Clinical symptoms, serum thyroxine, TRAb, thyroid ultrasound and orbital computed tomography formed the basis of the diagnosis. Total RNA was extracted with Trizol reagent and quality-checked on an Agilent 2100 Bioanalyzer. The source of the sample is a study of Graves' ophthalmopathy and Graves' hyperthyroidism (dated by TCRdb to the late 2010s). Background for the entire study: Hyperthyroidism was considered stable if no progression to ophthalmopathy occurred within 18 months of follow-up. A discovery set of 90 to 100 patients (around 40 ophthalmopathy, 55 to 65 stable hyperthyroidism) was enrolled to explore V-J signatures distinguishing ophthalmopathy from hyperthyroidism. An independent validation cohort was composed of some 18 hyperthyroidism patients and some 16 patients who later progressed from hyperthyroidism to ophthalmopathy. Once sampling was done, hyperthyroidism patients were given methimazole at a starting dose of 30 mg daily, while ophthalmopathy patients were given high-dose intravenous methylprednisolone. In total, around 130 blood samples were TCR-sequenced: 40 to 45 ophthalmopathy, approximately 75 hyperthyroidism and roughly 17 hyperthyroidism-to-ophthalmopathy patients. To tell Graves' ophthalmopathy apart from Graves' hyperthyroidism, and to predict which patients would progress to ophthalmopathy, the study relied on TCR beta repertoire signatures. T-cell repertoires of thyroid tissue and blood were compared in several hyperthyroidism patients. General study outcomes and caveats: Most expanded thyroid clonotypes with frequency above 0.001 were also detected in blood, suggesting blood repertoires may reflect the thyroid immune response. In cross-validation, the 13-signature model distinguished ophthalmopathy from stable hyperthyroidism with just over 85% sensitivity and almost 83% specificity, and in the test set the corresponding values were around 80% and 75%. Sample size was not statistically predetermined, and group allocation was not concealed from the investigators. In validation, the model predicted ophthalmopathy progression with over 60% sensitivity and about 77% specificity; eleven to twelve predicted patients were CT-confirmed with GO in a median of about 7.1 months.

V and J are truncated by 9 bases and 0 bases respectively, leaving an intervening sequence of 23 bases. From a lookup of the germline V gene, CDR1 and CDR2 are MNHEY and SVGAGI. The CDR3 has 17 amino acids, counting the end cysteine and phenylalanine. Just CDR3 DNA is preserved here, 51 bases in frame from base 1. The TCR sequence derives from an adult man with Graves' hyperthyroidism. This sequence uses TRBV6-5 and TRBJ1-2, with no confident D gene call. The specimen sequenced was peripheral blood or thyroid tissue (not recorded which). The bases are TGTGCCAGTCGATTTTCGGCGTCGTCTAAAGCTAACTATGGCTACACCTTC. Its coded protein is CASRFSASSKANYGYTF.